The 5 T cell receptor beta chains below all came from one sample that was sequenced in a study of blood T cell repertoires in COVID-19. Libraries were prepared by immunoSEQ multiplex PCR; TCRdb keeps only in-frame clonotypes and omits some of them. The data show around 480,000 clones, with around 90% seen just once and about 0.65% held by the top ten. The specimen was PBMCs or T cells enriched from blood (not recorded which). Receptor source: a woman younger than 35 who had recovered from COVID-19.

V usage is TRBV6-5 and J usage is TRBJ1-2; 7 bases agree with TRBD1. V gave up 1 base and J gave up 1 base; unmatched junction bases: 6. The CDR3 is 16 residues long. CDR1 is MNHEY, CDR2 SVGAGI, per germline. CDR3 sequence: CASSYFLRTGNYGYTF. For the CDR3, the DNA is TGTGCCAGCAGTTACTTCCTTCGGACAGGTAACTATGGCTACACCTTC.

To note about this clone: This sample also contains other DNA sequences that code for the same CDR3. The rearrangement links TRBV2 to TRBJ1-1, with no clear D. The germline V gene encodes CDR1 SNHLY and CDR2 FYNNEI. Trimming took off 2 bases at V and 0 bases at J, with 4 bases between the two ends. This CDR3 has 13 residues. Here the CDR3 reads CASSESLNTEAFF. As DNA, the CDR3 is TGTGCCAGCAGTGAATCGTTGAACACTGAAGCTTTCTTT.

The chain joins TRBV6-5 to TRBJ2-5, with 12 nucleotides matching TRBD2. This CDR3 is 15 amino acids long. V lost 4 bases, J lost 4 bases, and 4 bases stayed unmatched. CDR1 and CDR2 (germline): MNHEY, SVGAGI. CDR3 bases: TGTGCCAGCAGTTTCCCGGGACTAGCGGGAGAGACCCAGTACTTC. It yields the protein CASSFPGLAGETQYF.

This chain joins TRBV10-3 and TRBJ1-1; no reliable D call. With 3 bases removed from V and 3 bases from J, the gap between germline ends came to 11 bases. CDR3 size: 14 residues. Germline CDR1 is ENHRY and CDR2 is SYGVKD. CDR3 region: CAISERREDTEAFF. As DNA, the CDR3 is TGTGCCATCAGTGAAAGGCGGGAAGACACTGAAGCTTTCTTT.

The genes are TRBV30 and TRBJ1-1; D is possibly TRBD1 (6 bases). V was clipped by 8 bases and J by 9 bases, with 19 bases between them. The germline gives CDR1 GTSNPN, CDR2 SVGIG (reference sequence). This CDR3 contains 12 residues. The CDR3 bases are TGTGCCGGATCCCTACAGGGATGGAAAGCTTTCTTT. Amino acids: CAGSLQGWKAFF.